This T cell receptor (beta chain) was sequenced for a study of T cells expressing NK-cell markers. As for the study in general: Sorted CD3+CD56+NKG2C+, CD3+CD56+NKG2C- and CD3+CD56-NKG2C+ T-cell subsets were beta-chain profiled.

Germline CDR1 reads MNHEY; CDR2 reads SVGAGI. The CDR3 runs 15 residues. TCRdb re-called the 5' RACE reads and catalogs CDR3 proteins one per entry, DNA excluded. The listing contains more than 250,000 distinct CDR3 sequences. The origin of this receptor is a man between 18 and 35 years old in good health. J is TRBJ1-2 and V is TRBV6-5; absent DNA, TCRdb's TRBD1 call cannot be checked. Sequencing was carried out using blood T cells: a sorted CD56 or NKG2C T cell subset, CD4+ or CD8+ T cells, or bulk PBMC T cells (not recorded which). The CDR3 here is CASSSLTTGAYGYTF.